This TCR beta chain comes out of a study of cytomegalovirus exposure and HLA in healthy donors. This clone was seen only a few times. The PCR was carried out with 60 Vbeta primers and 13 Jbeta primers. Some clones are missing from TCRdb's copy, which holds only in-frame ones; the method was immunoSEQ multiplex PCR. The sample records over 130,000 clones, approximately 57% being singletons. The TCR was taken from a male donor in good health and CMV-seronegative. The sample consisted of PBMCs.

The CDR3 loop reads CASKPHSGGQETQYF. DNA for the CDR3: TGTGCCAGCAAACCCCATAGCGGGGGGCAAGAGACCCAGTACTTC. The V gene is TRBV28, the J gene TRBJ2-5, with TRBD2 identical over 10 bases. CDR1 is MDHEN, CDR2 SYDVKM, per germline. V lost 7 bases, J lost 2 bases, and 7 bases stayed unmatched. This CDR3 comprises 15 residues.